The present entry profiles one T cell receptor beta chain with its context. Its antigen is not identified. Pregnant or lactating patients were excluded, as were those with uncontrolled infection or other autoimmune disease. The data derive from a study of T cells in Graves' hyperthyroidism and ophthalmopathy. Amplified regions were TCR beta CDR3 sequences from RNA transcripts. HTBI primers drove first-round RT-PCR of the TCR CDR3. TCRdb called the multiplex PCR reads again in MiXCR, with one record for every CDR3 protein. The sample lists around 400,000 distinct CDR3 sequences, 15% to 19% seen once, with approximately 30% in the top ten. Trimming removed 3 bases from V and 0 bases from J; junction bases left unmatched: 11. The CDR3 covers 19 residues. Germline values: CDR1 LNHNV, CDR2 YYDKDF (reference sequence). Study results and caveats: Most thyroid-expanded clonotypes above 0.001 were also found in blood.

The sample was blood. This sequence was found in a young woman with Graves' hyperthyroidism that later progressed to Graves' ophthalmopathy. The gene calls are TRBV15 and TRBJ2-1; 10 bases align to TRBD2. The chain's CDR3 is CATSRTWTSGSFSYNEQFF. CDR3 nucleotides: TGTGCCACCAGCAGGACCTGGACTAGCGGATCCTTCTCCTACAATGAGCAGTTCTTC. The entire variable domain, with the rest obtained from reference TRBV15 and TRBJ2-1, is as follows: DAMVIQNPRYQVTQFGKPVTLSCSQTLNHNVMYWYQQKSSQAPKLLFHYYDKDFNNEADTPDNFQSRRPNTSFCFLDIRSPGLGDTAMYLCATSRTWTSGSFSYNEQFFGPGTRLTVL.